These T cell receptor beta chains were read from a single sample in a study of CD8 T cells in ankylosing spondylitis. TCRdb used MiXCR to reprocess the 5' RACE reads, holding one entry per CDR3 protein. Of about 120,000 distinct CDR3 sequences in the sample, approximately 14% were seen once. The sample consisted of blood, either unsorted or a sorted T cell fraction (not recorded which). These receptors were obtained from a female donor with ankylosing spondylitis or in good health (not recorded which). Both conserved end residues are part of each CDR3. A D gene is named only where the DNA matches it firmly. Clone size appears in some rows only: once, few, many, or a class for an expanded clone.

abundance: medium-sized; j_gene: TRBJ2-7; v_gene: TRBV27; d_gene: -; CDR3aa: CASSWARKTYEQYF; CDR3nt: TGTGCCAGCAGTTGGGCCAGGAAAACCTACGAGCAGTACTTC
abundance: few; j_gene: TRBJ1-4; v_gene: TRBV12-3/TRBV12-4; d_gene: -; CDR3aa: CASSSGATNEKLFF; CDR3nt: TGTGCCAGCAGTTCCGGGGCAACTAATGAAAAACTGTTTTTT
abundance: many; j_gene: TRBJ1-5; v_gene: TRBV28; d_gene: -; CDR3aa: CASRPTLPGGNQPQHF; CDR3nt: TGTGCCAGCAGACCAACCTTGCCCGGAGGCAATCAGCCCCAGCATTTT
abundance: few; j_gene: TRBJ2-7; v_gene: TRBV12-3/TRBV12-4; d_gene: -; CDR3aa: CASSFKDGSYEQYF; CDR3nt: TGTGCCAGCAGTTTTAAGGACGGTTCCTACGAGCAGTACTTC
abundance: few; j_gene: TRBJ2-3; v_gene: TRBV28; d_gene: TRBD2; CDR3aa: CASTGGRAVIDTQYF; CDR3nt: TGTGCCAGCACGGGCGGGAGGGCCGTTATCGATACGCAGTATTTT
abundance: many; j_gene: TRBJ2-7; v_gene: TRBV6-2/TRBV6-3; d_gene: -; CDR3aa: CASRVSYEQYF; CDR3nt: TGTGCCAGCAGGGTGTCCTACGAGCAGTACTTC
abundance: many; j_gene: TRBJ1-4; v_gene: TRBV7-2; d_gene: TRBD1; CDR3aa: CASSLLRGQGTNEKLFF; CDR3nt: TGTGCCAGCAGCTTACTCAGGGGGCAAGGAACTAATGAAAAACTGTTTTTT
abundance: many; j_gene: TRBJ1-1; v_gene: TRBV7-9; d_gene: -; CDR3aa: CASSPRENTEAFF; CDR3nt: TGTGCCAGCAGCCCGCGGGAAAACACTGAAGCTTTCTTT
abundance: many; j_gene: TRBJ2-3; v_gene: TRBV29-1; d_gene: TRBD1; CDR3aa: CSGLSGTGGTDTQYF; CDR3nt: TGCAGCGGACTTTCCGGGACAGGGGGGACAGATACGCAGTATTTT
abundance: many; j_gene: TRBJ2-2; v_gene: TRBV7-3; d_gene: TRBD2; CDR3aa: CASSDRTSGMGTGELFF; CDR3nt: TGTGCCAGCAGCGATCGGACTAGCGGGATGGGTACCGGGGAGCTGTTTTTT
abundance: few; j_gene: TRBJ1-2; v_gene: TRBV10-3; d_gene: -; CDR3aa: CAISIEQGHRYYGYTF; CDR3nt: TGTGCCATCTCGATTGAACAGGGCCATCGGTACTATGGCTACACCTTC
abundance: many; j_gene: TRBJ2-1; v_gene: TRBV7-6; d_gene: -; CDR3aa: CASSGLGALSVNEQFF; CDR3nt: TGTGCCAGCAGCGGTCTGGGAGCCCTATCCGTCAATGAGCAGTTCTTC
abundance: -; j_gene: TRBJ1-3; v_gene: TRBV12-3/TRBV12-4; d_gene: -; CDR3aa: CASSLGRFPSSGNTIYF; CDR3nt: TGTGCCAGCAGTTTAGGAAGGTTCCCCTCCTCTGGAAACACCATATATTTT
abundance: many; j_gene: TRBJ2-7; v_gene: TRBV29-1; d_gene: TRBD2; CDR3aa: CSAVKGGSYEQYF; CDR3nt: TGCAGCGCAGTGAAGGGAGGGTCATACGAGCAGTACTTC
abundance: many; j_gene: TRBJ2-7; v_gene: TRBV5-1; d_gene: -; CDR3aa: CASSSWAGRDEQYF; CDR3nt: TGCGCCAGCAGCTCCTGGGCCGGCCGGGACGAGCAGTACTTC
abundance: few; j_gene: TRBJ2-7; v_gene: TRBV12-3/TRBV12-4; d_gene: -; CDR3aa: CASSLVAASYEQYF; CDR3nt: TGTGCCAGCAGTTTGGTGGCAGCCAGCTACGAGCAGTACTTC
abundance: few; j_gene: TRBJ2-6; v_gene: TRBV6-4; d_gene: -; CDR3aa: CASSTSSGANVLTF; CDR3nt: TGTGCCAGCAGTACGAGCTCTGGGGCCAACGTCCTGACTTTC
abundance: many; j_gene: TRBJ1-1; v_gene: TRBV12-3/TRBV12-4; d_gene: TRBD1; CDR3aa: CASRVPGQGFTEAFF; CDR3nt: TGTGCCAGCAGGGTGCCGGGACAGGGGTTCACTGAAGCTTTCTTT
abundance: -; j_gene: TRBJ2-1; v_gene: TRBV14; d_gene: -; CDR3aa: CASSQLLVVNSYNEQFF; CDR3nt: TGTGCCAGCAGCCAATTACTAGTCGTTAACTCCTACAATGAGCAGTTCTTC
abundance: few; j_gene: TRBJ1-1; v_gene: TRBV12-3/TRBV12-4; d_gene: -; CDR3aa: CASREWTGRANTEAFF; CDR3nt: TGTGCCAGCAGAGAATGGACGGGGCGAGCGAACACTGAAGCTTTCTTT
abundance: many; j_gene: TRBJ1-5; v_gene: TRBV28; d_gene: -; CDR3aa: CASSLTGYQPQHF; CDR3nt: TGTGCCAGCAGTTTGACGGGATACCAGCCCCAGCATTTT
abundance: -; j_gene: TRBJ2-1; v_gene: TRBV20-1; d_gene: -; CDR3aa: CSAPHYNEQFF; CDR3nt: TGCAGTGCTCCCCACTACAATGAGCAGTTCTTC
abundance: many; j_gene: TRBJ2-2; v_gene: TRBV12-3/TRBV12-4; d_gene: -; CDR3aa: CASSLDRGGSGELFF; CDR3nt: TGTGCCAGCAGTTTAGACAGGGGAGGATCCGGGGAGCTGTTTTTT
abundance: few; j_gene: TRBJ2-5; v_gene: TRBV20-1; d_gene: TRBD2; CDR3aa: CSARGGLADQETQYF; CDR3nt: TGCAGTGCTAGGGGGGGACTAGCGGACCAAGAGACCCAGTACTTC
abundance: -; j_gene: TRBJ1-5; v_gene: TRBV11-2; d_gene: -; CDR3aa: CASSLGGRSANSNQPQHF; CDR3nt: TGTGCCAGCAGCTTAGGGGGGCGGTCCGCTAATAGCAATCAGCCCCAGCATTTT
abundance: -; j_gene: TRBJ1-2; v_gene: TRBV18; d_gene: TRBD1; CDR3aa: CASSPGQRNYGYTF; CDR3nt: TGTGCCAGCTCACCGGGACAGAGAAACTATGGCTACACCTTC
abundance: few; j_gene: TRBJ2-7; v_gene: TRBV7-9; d_gene: TRBD2; CDR3aa: CASSSGTSSYEQYF; CDR3nt: TGTGCCAGCAGCTCTGGGACTAGTTCCTACGAGCAGTACTTC
abundance: few; j_gene: TRBJ2-1; v_gene: TRBV19; d_gene: TRBD1; CDR3aa: CATERFGRGQGGNEQFF; CDR3nt: TGTGCCACCGAAAGGTTTGGGAGGGGACAGGGAGGAAATGAGCAGTTCTTC
abundance: few; j_gene: TRBJ2-3; v_gene: TRBV20-1; d_gene: TRBD2; CDR3aa: CSASIASGGQYF; CDR3nt: TGCAGTGCTTCGATTGCTAGCGGAGGGCAGTATTTT
abundance: -; j_gene: TRBJ2-2; v_gene: TRBV23-1; d_gene: -; CDR3aa: CASSQLSAGKNTGELFF; CDR3nt: TGCGCCAGCAGTCAACTTTCAGCAGGGAAGAACACCGGGGAGCTGTTTTTT
abundance: -; j_gene: TRBJ2-7; v_gene: TRBV28; d_gene: -; CDR3aa: CASSKGSSYEQYF; CDR3nt: TGTGCCAGCAGTAAGGGGAGCTCCTACGAGCAGTACTTC
abundance: many; j_gene: TRBJ1-1; v_gene: TRBV12-3/TRBV12-4; d_gene: -; CDR3aa: CASSYDRNTEAFF; CDR3nt: TGTGCCAGCAGTTACGACAGGAACACTGAAGCTTTCTTT
abundance: -; j_gene: TRBJ1-2; v_gene: TRBV29-1; d_gene: -; CDR3aa: CSVEGGQRDSYGYTF; CDR3nt: TGCAGCGTTGAAGGAGGACAAAGGGATTCCTATGGCTACACCTTC
abundance: many; j_gene: TRBJ1-5; v_gene: TRBV28; d_gene: -; CDR3aa: CASSLEGYQPQHF; CDR3nt: TGTGCCAGCAGTTTAGAGGGGTATCAGCCCCAGCATTTT
abundance: medium-sized; j_gene: TRBJ2-2; v_gene: TRBV15; d_gene: -; CDR3aa: CATSRIGTTGELFF; CDR3nt: TGTGCCACCAGCAGGATAGGGACCACCGGGGAGCTGTTTTTT
abundance: many; j_gene: TRBJ2-6; v_gene: TRBV7-8; d_gene: TRBD1; CDR3aa: CASSPTGGLGANVLTF; CDR3nt: TGTGCCAGCAGCCCTACAGGGGGCTTGGGGGCCAACGTCCTGACTTTC
abundance: -; j_gene: TRBJ2-5; v_gene: TRBV19; d_gene: -; CDR3aa: CASSPWSQYF; CDR3nt: TGTGCCAGTAGCCCTTGGTCCCAGTACTTC